Listed here is a single T cell receptor (beta chain). Its target is not known. Per-patient samples, pretreatment and on-treatment, numbered 1 to 8. Using immunoSEQ multiplex PCR, the repertoire was profiled, and TCRdb retains in-frame clones only, with some absent. The sample gives about 84,000 clones, roughly nine tenths of which show up once; 8.5% to 9.5% is in the top ten. The data belong to a study of PD-L1 blockade in urothelial cancer. Whole-study results and caveats: Lower pretreatment blood TCR clonality, under the median, predicted better survival, researchers reported.

The CDR3 has 17 amino acids. V dropped 4 bases and J dropped 0 bases, with 17 bases sitting between them. Per the germline V gene, CDR1 is SEHNR and CDR2 is FQNEAQ (reference sequence). This TCR derives from a man between 60 and 75 years old with urothelial cancer. This specimen was PBMCs, taken around atezolizumab (anti-PD-L1) treatment. V is TRBV7-9 and J is TRBJ2-3, with TRBD2 as a possible D gene (5 bases). The CDR3 spells CASSWGVRVGSTDTQYF. The CDR3 nucleotides are TGTGCCAGCAGCTGGGGAGTAAGGGTGGGTAGCACAGATACGCAGTATTTT.